This T cell receptor (beta chain) was identified during a study of cytomegalovirus exposure and HLA in healthy donors. Study-wide results and caveats: Three CMV-associated chains were confirmed in vitro to be specific for CMV antigens. The classifier reportedly diagnosed cytomegalovirus status with high specificity and sensitivity. After further analysis at a later stage, around 17,000 TCR beta sequences were associated with HLA alleles at 0.05 false discovery rate.

Both 60 Vbeta primers and 13 Jbeta primers went into the PCR. The assay was immunoSEQ multiplex PCR, and TCRdb's table has in-frame clones only and misses some. Of approximately 53,000 clones in the sample, 72% are singletons; the top ten hold about 9.1%. With respect to this clone: Its antigen is currently unknown.

Trimming removed 0 bases at V and 8 bases at J, with 10 bases between. This CDR3 contains 13 residues. Germline values: CDR1 SGHVS, CDR2 FQNEAQ. The rearrangement links TRBV7-8 to TRBJ1-2; maybe TRBD1 (5 bases). The material sequenced was PBMCs. The sequence was collected from a woman aged 50 to 60 in good health and CMV-seronegative. CDR3 sequence: CASSLAANRGYTF. The CDR3 DNA follows: TGTGCCAGCAGCTTAGCGGCTAACAGGGGCTACACCTTC.